This TCR beta chain was sequenced for a study of OX40 agonist ivuxolimab in advanced cancers. Across the study: With ivuxolimab, an agonistic anti-OX40 (CD134) antibody, patients were treated. Study observations and caveats: Doses of 0.1 to 3.0 mg/kg were accompanied by clonal expansion of CD4+ and CD8+ blood T cells by week 6. Expanded clones were, on average, more numerous among CD8+ T cells than CD4+. Antigens targeted by the expanded peripheral T cells were not determined.

Concerning this clone: Its matching antigen is unknown.

Measured with immunoSEQ multiplex PCR; TCRdb has only the in-frame clones, and not every one. The sample carries tens of thousands of clones, 85% to 95% recorded once. The specimen was CD4+ or CD8+ T cells sorted from blood, collected in a trial of the OX40 agonist ivuxolimab. This TCR was sampled from an adult with an advanced solid tumor such as melanoma, head and neck, liver or kidney cancer.

CDR3 amino acids: CASSFGPPAPLGTNYGYTF. The CDR3 DNA follows: TGTGCCAGCAGCTTTGGGCCCCCCGCGCCCCTAGGAACTAACTATGGCTACACCTTC. The chain is built from TRBV7-6 and TRBJ1-2; D is unclear. This CDR3 has 19 amino acids. CDR1 and CDR2 (germline): SGHVS, FNYEAQ. V was clipped by 3 bases and J by 0 bases, with 23 bases between them.